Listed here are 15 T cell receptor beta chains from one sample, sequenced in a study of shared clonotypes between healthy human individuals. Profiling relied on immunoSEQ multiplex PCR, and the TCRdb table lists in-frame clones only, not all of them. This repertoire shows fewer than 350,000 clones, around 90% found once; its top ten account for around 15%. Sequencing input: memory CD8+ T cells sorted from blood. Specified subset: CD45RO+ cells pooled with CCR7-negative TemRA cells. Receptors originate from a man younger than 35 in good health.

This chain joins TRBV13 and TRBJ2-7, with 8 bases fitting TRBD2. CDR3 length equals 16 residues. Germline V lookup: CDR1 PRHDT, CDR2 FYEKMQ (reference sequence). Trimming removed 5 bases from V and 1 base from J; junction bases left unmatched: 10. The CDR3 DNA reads TGTGCCAGCAGCCCCTCAGCGGGGGCCGCGTCCTACGAGCAGTACTTC. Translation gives CASSPSAGAASYEQYF.

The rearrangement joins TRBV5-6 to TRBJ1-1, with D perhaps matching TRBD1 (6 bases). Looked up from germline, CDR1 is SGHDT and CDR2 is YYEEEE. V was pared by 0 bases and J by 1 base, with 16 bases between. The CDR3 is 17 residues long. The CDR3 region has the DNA TGTGCCAGCAGCTTGGCGGTGCACAGGGCCGGGAACACTGAAGCTTTCTTT. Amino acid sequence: CASSLAVHRAGNTEAFF.

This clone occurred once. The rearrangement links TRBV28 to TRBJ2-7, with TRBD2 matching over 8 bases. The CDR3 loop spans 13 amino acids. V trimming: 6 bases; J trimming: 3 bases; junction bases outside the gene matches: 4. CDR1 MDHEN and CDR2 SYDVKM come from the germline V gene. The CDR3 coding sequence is TGTGCCAGCAGCGGCGCGGGGGGCTACGAGCAGTACTTC. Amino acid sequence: CASSGAGGYEQYF.

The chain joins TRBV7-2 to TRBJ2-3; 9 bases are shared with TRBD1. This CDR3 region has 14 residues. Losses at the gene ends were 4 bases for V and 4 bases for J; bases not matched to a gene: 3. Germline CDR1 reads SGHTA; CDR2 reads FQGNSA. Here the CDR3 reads CASSSWTGADTQYF. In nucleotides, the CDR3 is TGTGCCAGCAGCTCTTGGACAGGGGCAGATACGCAGTATTTT. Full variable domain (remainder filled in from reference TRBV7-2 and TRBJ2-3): GAGVSQSPSNKVTEKGKDVELRCDPISGHTALYWYRQSLGQGLEFLIYFQGNSAPDKSGLPSDRFSAERTGGSVSTLTIQRTQQEDSAVYLCASSSWTGADTQYFGPGTRLTVL.

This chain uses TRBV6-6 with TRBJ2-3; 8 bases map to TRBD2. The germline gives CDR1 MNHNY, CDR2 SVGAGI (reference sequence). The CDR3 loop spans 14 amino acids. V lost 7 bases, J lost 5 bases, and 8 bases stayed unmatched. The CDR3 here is CASTTGGVKDTQYF. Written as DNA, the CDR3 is TGTGCCAGCACCACGGGAGGGGTAAAAGATACGCAGTATTTT.

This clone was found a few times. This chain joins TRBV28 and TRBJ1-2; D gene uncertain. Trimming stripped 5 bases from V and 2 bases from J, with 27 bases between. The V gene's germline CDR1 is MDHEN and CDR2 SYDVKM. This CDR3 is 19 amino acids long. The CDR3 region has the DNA TGTGCCAGCAGTCCTCACCACGACGGGCACCACCTCATAAACTATGGCTACACCTTC. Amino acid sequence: CASSPHHDGHHLINYGYTF.

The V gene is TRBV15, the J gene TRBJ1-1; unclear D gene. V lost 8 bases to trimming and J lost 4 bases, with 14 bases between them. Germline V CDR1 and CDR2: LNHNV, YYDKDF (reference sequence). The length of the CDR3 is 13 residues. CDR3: CATGWAEGTEAFF. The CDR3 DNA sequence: TGTGCCACCGGGTGGGCTGAGGGCACTGAAGCTTTCTTT. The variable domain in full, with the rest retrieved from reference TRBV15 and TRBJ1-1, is DAMVIQNPRYQVTQFGKPVTLSCSQTLNHNVMYWYQQKSSQAPKLLFHYYDKDFNNEADTPDNFQSRRPNTSFCFLDIRSPGLGDTAMYLCATGWAEGTEAFFGQGTRLTVV.

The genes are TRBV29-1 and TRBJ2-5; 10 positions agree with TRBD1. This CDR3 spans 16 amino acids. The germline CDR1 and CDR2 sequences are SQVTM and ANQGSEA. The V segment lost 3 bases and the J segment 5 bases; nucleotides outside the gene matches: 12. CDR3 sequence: CSVDGTGQGELETQYF. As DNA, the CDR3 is TGCAGCGTTGACGGGACAGGACAGGGGGAATTGGAGACCCAGTACTTC.

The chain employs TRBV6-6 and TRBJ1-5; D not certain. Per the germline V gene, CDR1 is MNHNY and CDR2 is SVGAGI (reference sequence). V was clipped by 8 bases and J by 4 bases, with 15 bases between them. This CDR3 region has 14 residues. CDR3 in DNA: TGTGCCAGCTCGCTGGGGTTTTATAATCAGCCCCAGCATTTT. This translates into CASSLGFYNQPQHF.

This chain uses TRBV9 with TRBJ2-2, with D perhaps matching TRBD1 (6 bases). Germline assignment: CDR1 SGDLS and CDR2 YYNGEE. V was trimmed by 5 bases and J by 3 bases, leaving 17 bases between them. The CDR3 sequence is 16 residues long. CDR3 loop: CASSAAQGIDTGELFF. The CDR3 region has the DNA TGTGCCAGCAGTGCAGCACAGGGAATAGACACCGGGGAGCTGTTTTTT. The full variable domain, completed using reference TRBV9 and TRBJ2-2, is DSGVTQTPKHLITATGQRVTLRCSPRSGDLSVYWYQQSLDQGLQFLIQYYNGEERAKGNILERFSAQQFPDLHSELNLSSLELGDSALYFCASSAAQGIDTGELFFGEGSRLTVL.

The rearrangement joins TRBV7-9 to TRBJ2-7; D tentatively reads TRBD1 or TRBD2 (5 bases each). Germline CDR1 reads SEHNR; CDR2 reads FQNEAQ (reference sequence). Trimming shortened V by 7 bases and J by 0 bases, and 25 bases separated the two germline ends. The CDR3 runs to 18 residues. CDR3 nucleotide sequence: TGTGCCAGCACCGCCGAGATTTTGGGACCGACACACTCCTACGAGCAGTACTTC. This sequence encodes CASTAEILGPTHSYEQYF.

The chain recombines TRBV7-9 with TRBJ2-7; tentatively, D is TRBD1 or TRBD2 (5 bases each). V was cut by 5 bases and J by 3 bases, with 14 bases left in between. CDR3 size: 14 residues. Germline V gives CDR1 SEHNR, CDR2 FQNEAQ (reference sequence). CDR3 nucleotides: TGTGCCAGCAGCCCGACCGGGACCAACTACGAGCAGTACTTC. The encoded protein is CASSPTGTNYEQYF.

This chain's CDR3 is CASSLSLSTDTQYF. The CDR3 region has the DNA TGTGCCAGCAGTTTATCCCTTTCCACAGATACGCAGTATTTT. The gene calls are TRBV27 and TRBJ2-3; the D is unclear. CDR1 is MNHEY and CDR2 is SMNVEV in the germline V gene (reference sequence). The CDR3 runs 14 residues. V lost 0 bases and J lost 2, with 6 bases in between.

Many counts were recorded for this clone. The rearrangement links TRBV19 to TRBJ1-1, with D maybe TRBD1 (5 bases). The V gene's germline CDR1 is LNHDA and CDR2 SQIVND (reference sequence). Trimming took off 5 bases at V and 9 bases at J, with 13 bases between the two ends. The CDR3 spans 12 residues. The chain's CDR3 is CASSRRGWQAFF. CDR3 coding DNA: TGTGCCAGTAGTCGGAGGGGTTGGCAAGCTTTCTTT. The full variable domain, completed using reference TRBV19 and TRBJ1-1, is DGGITQSPKYLFRKEGQNVTLSCEQNLNHDAMYWYRQDPGQGLRLIYYSQIVNDFQKGDIAEGYSVSREKKESFPLTVTSAQKNPTAFYLCASSRRGWQAFFGQGTRLTVV.

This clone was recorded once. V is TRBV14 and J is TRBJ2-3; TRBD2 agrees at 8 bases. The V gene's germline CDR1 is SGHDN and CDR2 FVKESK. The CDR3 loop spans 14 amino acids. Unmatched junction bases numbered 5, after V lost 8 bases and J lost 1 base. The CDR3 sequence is CASRASGRTDTQYF. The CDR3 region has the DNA TGTGCCAGCCGGGCTAGCGGGCGCACAGATACGCAGTATTTT.